This passage covers 19 T cell receptor beta chains from one sample sequenced in a study of monozygotic twins with inflammatory bowel disease. TCRdb re-called the 5' RACE reads; one entry per CDR3 protein, DNA not given. Listed are about 450,000 distinct CDR3 sequences; 2.4% falls within the top ten. What was sequenced was blood. These receptors were collected from a human donor with ulcerative colitis or Crohn's disease, or a healthy co-twin of an affected twin (not recorded which).

The V gene is TRBV4-3, the J gene TRBJ1-4; the TRBD1 assignment by TCRdb is unverifiable without DNA. The CDR3 runs to 16 residues. The germline V gene encodes CDR1 LGHNA and CDR2 YSLEER. CDR3 sequence reads: CASRGTVTATNEKLFF.

The J gene is TRBJ1-4, the V gene TRBV7-2; no DNA is available, so the TRBD1 call from TCRdb remains unchecked. The CDR3 sequence is 12 residues long. The germline CDR1 and CDR2 sequences are SGHTA and FQGNSA. CDR3 sequence reads: CASSPHRNELFF.

The chain combines TRBV5-1 with TRBJ2-7; with no DNA, the TCRdb D assignment of TRBD2 cannot be verified. The CDR3 is 14 residues long. Germline CDR1 reads SGHRS; CDR2 reads YFSETQ. The CDR3 loop reads CASSSGTSGDEQYF.

CDR3 in amino acids: CSAPRDVWGYTF. The chain is built from TRBV20-1 and TRBJ1-2; TCRdb outputs TRBD1, but without DNA this stays unchecked. Germline CDR1 reads DFQATT; CDR2 reads SNEGSKA (reference sequence). There are 12 residues in the CDR3.

The V gene is TRBV12-3 or TRBV12-4, the J gene TRBJ2-5; TCRdb proposes TRBD1, but this gene call is untestable without DNA. The CDR3 contains 16 residues. CDR3 protein: CASSTNRGRMGETQYF.

The J gene is TRBJ2-1, the V gene TRBV12-2; without DNA, the TCRdb call of TRBD1 cannot be checked. TRBV12-2 is marked as a pseudogene. The CDR3 runs 17 residues. CDR3 in amino acids: CASRLGRGTSVYNEQFF.

The J gene is TRBJ1-4, the V gene TRBV12-5; checking the TCRdb D call of TRBD1 is not possible without DNA. This CDR3 is 14 amino acids long. Germline V gene sequence: CDR1 LGHNT, CDR2 FRNRAP. The CDR3 reads CASAQGVENEKLFF. Full variable domain (outside the CDR3, taken from reference TRBV12-5 and TRBJ1-4): DARVTQTPRHKVTEMGQEVTMRCQPILGHNTVFWYRQTMMQGLELLAYFRNRAPLDDSGMPKDRFSAEMPDATLATLKIQPSEPRDSAVYFCASAQGVENEKLFFGSGTQLSVL.

The CDR3: CASSLWEDYEQYF. The chain combines TRBV7-9 with TRBJ2-7. Germline CDR1 reads SEHNR; CDR2 reads FQNEAQ (reference sequence). CDR3 length: 13 amino acids.

The V call is TRBV3-1, the J call TRBJ1-2; as DNA is missing, the TRBD1 call by TCRdb cannot be tested. CDR3 length equals 14 residues. Germline-derived CDR1 and CDR2 are LGHDT and YNNKEL (reference sequence). CDR3 sequence reads: CASSQGTEGYGYTF. The full variable domain, rest sourced from reference TRBV3-1 and TRBJ1-2, is DTAVSQTPKYLVTQMGNDKSIKCEQNLGHDTMYWYKQDSKKFLKIMFSYNNKELIINETVPNRFSPKSPDKAHLNLHINSLELGDSAVYFCASSQGTEGYGYTFGSGTRLTVV.

CDR3 protein: CASSLVPTSGTDTQYF. This chain joins TRBV7-2 and TRBJ2-3; without DNA, the TCRdb call of TRBD2 cannot be checked. The CDR3 covers 16 residues. Germline CDR1 is SGHTA and CDR2 is FQGNSA.

This sequence joins TRBV20-1 and TRBJ2-1; the D call from TCRdb, TRBD1, cannot be confirmed without DNA. The CDR3 runs 11 residues. Germline CDR1 DFQATT, CDR2 SNEGSKA (reference sequence). CDR3 region: CSARDSGTLAF.

Here the CDR3 reads CASTDRGGSNQPQHF. The rearrangement uses TRBV6-1 and TRBJ1-5; absent DNA, TCRdb's TRBD1 call cannot be checked. The CDR3 totals 15 residues. The germline gives CDR1 MNHNS, CDR2 SASEGT.

Here the CDR3 reads CASSLGRDEKLFF. The rearrangement joins TRBV7-2 to TRBJ1-4. Per germline, CDR1 SGHTA and CDR2 FQGNSA. The CDR3 covers 13 residues.

This chain links TRBV10-3 with TRBJ2-7. Germline V gene data show CDR1 as ENHRY and CDR2 as SYGVKD. There are 13 residues in the CDR3. The CDR3 loop reads CAISDRKSYEQYF.

The chain links TRBV20-1 to TRBJ2-3; TCRdb calls TRBD1, which cannot be checked without DNA. Germline V gene data show CDR1 as DFQATT and CDR2 as SNEGSKA (reference sequence). This CDR3 is built from 15 residues. CDR3 in amino acids: CSARPLTQDTDTQYF.

The chain combines TRBV25-1 with TRBJ1-5. Germline lookup yields CDR1 MGHDK and CDR2 SYGVNS. CDR3 length: 14 amino acids. The CDR3 here is CASSESTTPQPQHF.

The chain is built from TRBV5-1 and TRBJ1-1; TCRdb selects TRBD1, and the lack of DNA leaves this call unchecked. The CDR3 is made up of 14 amino acids. CDR1 is SGHRS, CDR2 YFSETQ, per germline. CDR3 protein: CASNPGRMNTEAFF. The variable domain in full, with the rest retrieved from reference TRBV5-1 and TRBJ1-1, is KAGVTQTPRYLIKTRGQQVTLSCSPISGHRSVSWYQQTPGQGLQFLFEYFSETQRNKGNFPGRFSGRQFSNSRSEMNVSTLELGDSALYLCASNPGRMNTEAFFGQGTRLTVV.

This sequence joins TRBV29-1 and TRBJ2-3; as DNA is missing, the TRBD2 call by TCRdb cannot be tested. The CDR3 runs 15 residues. Germline-derived CDR1 and CDR2 are SQVTM and ANQGSEA. CDR3 residues: CSVKGLVGSTDTQYF.

V usage is TRBV5-1 and J usage is TRBJ2-1. There are 15 residues in the CDR3. The V gene's germline CDR1 is SGHRS and CDR2 YFSETQ. CDR3 region: CASSHPSGGLNEQFF.